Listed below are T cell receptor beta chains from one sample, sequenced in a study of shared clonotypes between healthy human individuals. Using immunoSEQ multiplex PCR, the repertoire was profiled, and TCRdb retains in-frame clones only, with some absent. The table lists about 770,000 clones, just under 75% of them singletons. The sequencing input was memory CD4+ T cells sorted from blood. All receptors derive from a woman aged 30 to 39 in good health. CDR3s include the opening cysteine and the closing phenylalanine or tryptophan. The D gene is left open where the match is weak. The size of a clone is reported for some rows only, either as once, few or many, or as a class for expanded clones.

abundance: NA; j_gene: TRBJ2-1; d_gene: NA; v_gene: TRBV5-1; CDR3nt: TGCGCCAGCAGCTTGGGGGACAGGGATAGCGGGATACAGTTCTTC; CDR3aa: CASSLGDRDSGIQFF
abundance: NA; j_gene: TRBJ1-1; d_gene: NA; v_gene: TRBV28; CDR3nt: TGTGCCAGCAGCCTCGGACTTGAAGCTTTCTTT; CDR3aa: CASSLGLEAFF
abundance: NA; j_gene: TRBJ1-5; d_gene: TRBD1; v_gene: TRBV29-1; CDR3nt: TGCAGCGTTGGAGGGGGCGTTGGTCAGCCCCAGCATTTT; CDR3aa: CSVGGGVGQPQHF
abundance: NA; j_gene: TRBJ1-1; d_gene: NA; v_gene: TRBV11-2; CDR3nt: TGTGCCAGCAGCTCGATAATGTGGTCCCCTGCGACTGAAGCTTTCTTT; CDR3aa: CASSSIMWSPATEAFF
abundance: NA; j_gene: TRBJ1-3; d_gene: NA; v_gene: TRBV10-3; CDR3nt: TGTGCCATCGGGGAACTGGAGGGGACTGTGAGAAACACCATATATTTT; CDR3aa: CAIGELEGTVRNTIYF
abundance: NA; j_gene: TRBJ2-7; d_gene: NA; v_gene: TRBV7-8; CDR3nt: TGTGCCAGCAGCCCGGACAGCCACGAGCAGTACTTC; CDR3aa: CASSPDSHEQYF
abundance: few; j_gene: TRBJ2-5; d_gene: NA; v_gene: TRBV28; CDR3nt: TGTGCCAGCAGCCCAAACTATACAAAAAAAGAGACCCAGTACTTC; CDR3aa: CASSPNYTKKETQYF
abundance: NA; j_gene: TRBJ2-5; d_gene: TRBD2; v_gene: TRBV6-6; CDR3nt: TGTGCCAGCAGTTCGGGACTAGCGGGAGGGCCCGAGACCCAGTACTTC; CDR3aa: CASSSGLAGGPETQYF
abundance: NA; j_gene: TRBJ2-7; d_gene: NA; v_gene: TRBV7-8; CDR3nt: TGTGCCAGCAGCTTAGTTCCGGACAGTGTATACGAGCAGTACTTC; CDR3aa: CASSLVPDSVYEQYF
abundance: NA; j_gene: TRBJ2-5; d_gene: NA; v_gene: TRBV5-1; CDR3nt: TGCGCCAGCAGCTCCGAGAGCCCGAGGGAGACCCAGTACTTC; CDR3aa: CASSSESPRETQYF
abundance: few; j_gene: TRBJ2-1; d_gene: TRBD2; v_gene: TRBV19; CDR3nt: TGTGCCAGTAGTTGGGGGGCCGCGGGGCTAGCGGGAGGACCCTACAATGAGCAGTTCTTC; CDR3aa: CASSWGAAGLAGGPYNEQFF
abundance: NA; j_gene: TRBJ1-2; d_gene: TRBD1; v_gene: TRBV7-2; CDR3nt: TGTGCCAGCAGCCGAGGACAGGGTAGGGACTTGGATGGCTACACCTTC; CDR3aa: CASSRGQGRDLDGYTF
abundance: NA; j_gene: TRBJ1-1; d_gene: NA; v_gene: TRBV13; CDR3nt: TGTGCCAGCAGCTTAGGATCTCACCGGGGGGGCGGTGGATCTTTCTTT; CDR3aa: CASSLGSHRGGGGSFF
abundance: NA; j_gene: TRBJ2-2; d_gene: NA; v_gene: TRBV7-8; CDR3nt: TGTGCCAGCAGCTCGGCAGGGGGAGGCACCGGGGAGCTGTTTTTT; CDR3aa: CASSSAGGGTGELFF
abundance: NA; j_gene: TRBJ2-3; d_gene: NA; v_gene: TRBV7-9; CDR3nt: TGTGCCAGCAGCTCCTCTACGCAGTATTTT; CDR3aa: CASSSSTQYF
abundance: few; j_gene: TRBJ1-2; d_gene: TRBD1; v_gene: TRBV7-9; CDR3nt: TGTGCCAGCAGCTTAGGATACGACAGGGACCTCTATGGCTACACCTTC; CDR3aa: CASSLGYDRDLYGYTF
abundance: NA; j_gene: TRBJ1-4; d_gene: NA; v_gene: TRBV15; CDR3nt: TGTGCCACCAGCAGGGGTGCAGCTAATGAAAAACTGTTTTTT; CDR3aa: CATSRGAANEKLFF
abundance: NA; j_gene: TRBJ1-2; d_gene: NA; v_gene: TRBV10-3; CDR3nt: TGTGCCATCAGTGAATCAGGGACTAACTATGGCTACACCTTC; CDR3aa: CAISESGTNYGYTF
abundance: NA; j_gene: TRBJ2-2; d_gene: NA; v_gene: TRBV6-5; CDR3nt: TGTGCCTGCAGGACTCGAACGACCGGGGAGCTGTTTTTT; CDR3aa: CACRTRTTGELFF
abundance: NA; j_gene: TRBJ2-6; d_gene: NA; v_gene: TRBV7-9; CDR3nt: TGTGCCAGTGAGCCGGGACACCTCTCTGGGGCCAACGTCCTGACTTTC; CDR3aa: CASEPGHLSGANVLTF
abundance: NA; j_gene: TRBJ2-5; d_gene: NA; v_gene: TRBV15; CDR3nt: TGTGCCACCAGCAGAGATACGGAGACCCAGTACTTC; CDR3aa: CATSRDTETQYF
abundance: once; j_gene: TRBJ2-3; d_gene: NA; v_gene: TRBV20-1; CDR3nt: TGCAGTGCTAGAAGTAAAAATACGCAGTATTTT; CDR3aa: CSARSKNTQYF
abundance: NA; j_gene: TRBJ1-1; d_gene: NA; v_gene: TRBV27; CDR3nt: TGTGCCAGCAGTTTAAAGGCGAACACTGAAGCTTTCTTT; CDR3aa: CASSLKANTEAFF
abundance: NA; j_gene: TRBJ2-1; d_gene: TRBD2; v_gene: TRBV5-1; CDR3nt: TGCGCCAGCAGCTTGTGGACTAGCGACAACAATGAGCAGTTCTTC; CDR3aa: CASSLWTSDNNEQFF
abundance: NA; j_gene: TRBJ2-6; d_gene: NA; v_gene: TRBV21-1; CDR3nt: TGTGCCAGCAGCAAAGTGTGGTGCTCTGGGGCCAACGTCCTGACTTTC; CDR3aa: CASSKVWCSGANVLTF
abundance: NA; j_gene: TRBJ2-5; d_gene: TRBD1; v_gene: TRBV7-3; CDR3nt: TGTGCCAGCAGCTTATGCGAGCGGCCCGACAGGGACCAAGAGACCCAGTACTTC; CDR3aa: CASSLCERPDRDQETQYF
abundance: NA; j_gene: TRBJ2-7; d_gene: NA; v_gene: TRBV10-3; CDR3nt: TGTGCCATCAGTGAGTCAGCAGGGGAGAAAGCCTACGAGCAGTACTTC; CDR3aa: CAISESAGEKAYEQYF
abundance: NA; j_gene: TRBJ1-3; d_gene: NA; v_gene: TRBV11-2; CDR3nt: TGTGCCAGCAGCTTACAGGAGGGAAACACCATATATTTT; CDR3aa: CASSLQEGNTIYF
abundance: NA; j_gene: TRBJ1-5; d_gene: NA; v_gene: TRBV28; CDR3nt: TGTGCCAGCAGTTTAGGTGGGGGGACAAGTTATCAGCCCCAGCATTTT; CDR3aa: CASSLGGGTSYQPQHF
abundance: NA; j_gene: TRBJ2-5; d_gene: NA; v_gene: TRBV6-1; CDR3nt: TGTGCCAGCGAGGAGCGGTACCAAGAGACCCAGTACTTC; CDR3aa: CASEERYQETQYF
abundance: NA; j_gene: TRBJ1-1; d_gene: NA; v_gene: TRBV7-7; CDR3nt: TGTGCCAGCAGCTTACCCGGGGAGAGGGGCACTGAAGCTTTCTTT; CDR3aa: CASSLPGERGTEAFF
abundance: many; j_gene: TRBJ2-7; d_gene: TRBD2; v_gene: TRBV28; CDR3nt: TGTGCCAGCAGTCATAGCGGGAGAGTATGGTTC; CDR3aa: CASSHSGRVWF
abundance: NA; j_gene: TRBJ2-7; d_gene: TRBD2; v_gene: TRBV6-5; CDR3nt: TGTGCCAGCAGTTGGTTGGGACTAGCGGGAGGGTACGAGCAGTACTTC; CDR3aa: CASSWLGLAGGYEQYF
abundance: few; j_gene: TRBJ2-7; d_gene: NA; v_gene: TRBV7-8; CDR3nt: TGTGCCAGCAGCCTAAGGTCAGGGGGGCTCAATTACGAGCAGTACTTC; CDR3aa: CASSLRSGGLNYEQYF
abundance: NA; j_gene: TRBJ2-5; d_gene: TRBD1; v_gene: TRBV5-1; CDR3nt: TGCGCCAGCAGCGGGACAGGGGGTTTGCAAGAGACCCAGTACTTC; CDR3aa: CASSGTGGLQETQYF
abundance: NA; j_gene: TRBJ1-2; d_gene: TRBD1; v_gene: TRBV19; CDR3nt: TGTGCCAGTAGCCGAGATACCAGGGGGAACTATGGCTACACCTTC; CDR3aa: CASSRDTRGNYGYTF
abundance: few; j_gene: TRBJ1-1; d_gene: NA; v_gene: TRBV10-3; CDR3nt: TGTGCCACCGGGGGGTACACTGAAGCTTTCTTT; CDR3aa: CATGGYTEAFF
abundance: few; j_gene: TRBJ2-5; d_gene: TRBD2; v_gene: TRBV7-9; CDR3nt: TGTGCCAGCAGCTTAGGTCTAGCGGGAGAGGCAGAGACCCAGTACTTC; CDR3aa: CASSLGLAGEAETQYF
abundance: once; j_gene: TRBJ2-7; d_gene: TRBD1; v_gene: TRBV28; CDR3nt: TGTGCCAGCACCCCGCGACAGGGGGCCAAGTACGAGCAGTACTTC; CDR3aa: CASTPRQGAKYEQYF
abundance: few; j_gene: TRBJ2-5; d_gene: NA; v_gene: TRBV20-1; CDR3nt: TGCAGTGCTGTAGGGGAGACCCAGTACTTC; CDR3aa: CSAVGETQYF
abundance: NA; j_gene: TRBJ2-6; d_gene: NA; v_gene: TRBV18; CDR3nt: TGTGCCAGCGACAGATACTCTGGGGCCAACGTCCTGACTTTC; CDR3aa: CASDRYSGANVLTF
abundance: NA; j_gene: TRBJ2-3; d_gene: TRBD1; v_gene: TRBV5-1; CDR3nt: TGCGCCAGCAGCTCCGGACAGGGGAGCCTCACAGATACGCAGTATTTT; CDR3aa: CASSSGQGSLTDTQYF
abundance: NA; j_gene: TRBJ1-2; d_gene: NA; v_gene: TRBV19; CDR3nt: TGTGCCAGTAGAGGAGTAGGGTCCACCCCTGGCTACACCTTC; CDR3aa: CASRGVGSTPGYTF
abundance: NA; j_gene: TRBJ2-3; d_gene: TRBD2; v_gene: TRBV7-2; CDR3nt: TGTGCCAGCAGCCCTCGACCTAGCGGAGGGTACACAGATACGCAGTATTTT; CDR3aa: CASSPRPSGGYTDTQYF
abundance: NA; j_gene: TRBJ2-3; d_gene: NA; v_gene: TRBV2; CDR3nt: TGTGCCAGCAGTGCGGACCCTCTTGGTACGCAGTATTTT; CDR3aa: CASSADPLGTQYF